This TCR beta chain was captured in a study of CD8 T cells in ankylosing spondylitis. Study results and limitations: It was reported that disease-linked clones were significantly enriched in matched ankylosing spondylitis synovial fluid. A TCR beta motif of 7 to 9 highly homologous variants seemed to mark ankylosing spondylitis blood. Certain motif variants had earlier been reported in reactive arthritis synovial fluid and blood.

In this sample, this clonotype turned up many times. Its antigen is unidentified. TCRdb called the 5' RACE reads again in MiXCR, with one record for every CDR3 protein. Seen here are 500,000 or so distinct CDR3 sequences, approximately 5.3% observed once, and the top ten hold under 4.5%. V lost 1 base to trimming and J lost 4 bases; unmatched junction nucleotides: 3. CDR3 length: 15 amino acids. The V gene's germline CDR1 is SGHAT and CDR2 FQNNGV. The rearrangement uses TRBV11-2 and TRBJ2-1, with 8 bases aligning to TRBD1. The TCR comes from a male donor with ankylosing spondylitis. The sequenced sample was blood, either unsorted or a sorted T cell fraction (not recorded which). CDR3 coding DNA: TGTGCCAGCAGCTTAGGACAGGGGAATTACAATGAGCAGTTCTTC. This encodes CASSLGQGNYNEQFF.